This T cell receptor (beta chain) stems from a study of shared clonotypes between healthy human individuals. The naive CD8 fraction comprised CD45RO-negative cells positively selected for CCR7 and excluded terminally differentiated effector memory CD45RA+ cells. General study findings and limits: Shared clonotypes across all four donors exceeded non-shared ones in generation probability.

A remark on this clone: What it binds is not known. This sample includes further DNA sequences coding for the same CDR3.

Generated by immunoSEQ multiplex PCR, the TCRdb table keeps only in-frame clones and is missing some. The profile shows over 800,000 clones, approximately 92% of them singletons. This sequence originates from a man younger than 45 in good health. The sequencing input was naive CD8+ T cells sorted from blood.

CDR3 in DNA: TGTGCCAGCAGCGTAGCGGGAGGGCGTAATGAGCAGTTCTTC. This translates into CASSVAGGRNEQFF. V and J are TRBV9 and TRBJ2-1, with TRBD2 identical over 8 bases. This CDR3 contains 14 residues. Trimming removed 0 bases from V and 7 bases from J; junction bases left unmatched: 3. From germline, CDR1 is SGDLS and CDR2 YYNGEE. Complete variable domain (other parts from reference TRBV9 and TRBJ2-1): DSGVTQTPKHLITATGQRVTLRCSPRSGDLSVYWYQQSLDQGLQFLIQYYNGEERAKGNILERFSAQQFPDLHSELNLSSLELGDSALYFCASSVAGGRNEQFFGPGTRLTVL.